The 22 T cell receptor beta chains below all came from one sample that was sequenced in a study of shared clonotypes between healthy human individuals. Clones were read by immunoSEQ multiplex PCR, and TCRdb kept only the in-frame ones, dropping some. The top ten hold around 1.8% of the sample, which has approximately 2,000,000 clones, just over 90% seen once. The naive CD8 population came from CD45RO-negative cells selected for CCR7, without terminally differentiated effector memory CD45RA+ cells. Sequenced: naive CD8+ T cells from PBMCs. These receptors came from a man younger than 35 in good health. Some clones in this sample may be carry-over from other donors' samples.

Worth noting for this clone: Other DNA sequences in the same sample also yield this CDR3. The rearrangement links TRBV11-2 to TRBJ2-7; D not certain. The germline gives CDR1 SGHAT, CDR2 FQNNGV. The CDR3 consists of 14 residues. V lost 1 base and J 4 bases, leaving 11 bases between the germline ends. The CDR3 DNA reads TGTGCCAGCAGCTTAGGCGGAGCCAGGTACGAGCAGTACTTC. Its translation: CASSLGGARYEQYF.

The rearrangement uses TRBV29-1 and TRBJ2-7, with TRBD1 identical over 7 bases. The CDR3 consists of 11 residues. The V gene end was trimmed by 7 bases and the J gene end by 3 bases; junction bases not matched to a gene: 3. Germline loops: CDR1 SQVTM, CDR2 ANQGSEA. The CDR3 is CSGWDSYEQYF. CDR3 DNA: TGCAGCGGATGGGACAGCTACGAGCAGTACTTC.

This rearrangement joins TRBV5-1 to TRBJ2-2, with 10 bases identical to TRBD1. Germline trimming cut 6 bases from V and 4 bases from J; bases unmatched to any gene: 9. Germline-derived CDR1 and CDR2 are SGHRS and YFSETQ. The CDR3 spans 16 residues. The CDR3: CASKADRGLGTGELFF. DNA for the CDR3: TGCGCCAGCAAAGCCGACAGGGGGCTCGGCACCGGGGAGCTGTTTTTT.

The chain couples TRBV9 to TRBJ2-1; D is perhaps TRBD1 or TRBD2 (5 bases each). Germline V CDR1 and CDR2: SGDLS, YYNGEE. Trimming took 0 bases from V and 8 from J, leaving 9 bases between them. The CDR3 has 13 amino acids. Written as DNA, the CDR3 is TGTGCCAGCAGCGTAGTAGGGGACGATGAGCAGTTCTTC. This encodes CASSVVGDDEQFF.

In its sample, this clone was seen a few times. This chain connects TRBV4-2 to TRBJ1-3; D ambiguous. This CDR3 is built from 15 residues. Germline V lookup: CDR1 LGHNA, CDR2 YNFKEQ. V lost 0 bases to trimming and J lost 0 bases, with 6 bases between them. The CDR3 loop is CASSQDLVSGNTIYF. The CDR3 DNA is TGTGCCAGCAGCCAAGATCTCGTCTCTGGAAACACCATATATTTT.

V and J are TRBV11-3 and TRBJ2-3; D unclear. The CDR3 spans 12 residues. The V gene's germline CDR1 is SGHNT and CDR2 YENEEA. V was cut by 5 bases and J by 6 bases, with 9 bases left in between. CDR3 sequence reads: CASSESRDTQYF. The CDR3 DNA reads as TGTGCCAGCAGCGAAAGCCGGGATACGCAGTATTTT.

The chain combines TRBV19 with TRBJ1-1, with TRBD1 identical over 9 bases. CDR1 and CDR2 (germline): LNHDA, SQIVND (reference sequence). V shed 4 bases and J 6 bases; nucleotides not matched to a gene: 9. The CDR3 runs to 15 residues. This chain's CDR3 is CASSTLPGQGAEAFF. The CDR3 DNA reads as TGTGCCAGTAGTACTCTTCCGGGACAGGGAGCTGAAGCTTTCTTT.

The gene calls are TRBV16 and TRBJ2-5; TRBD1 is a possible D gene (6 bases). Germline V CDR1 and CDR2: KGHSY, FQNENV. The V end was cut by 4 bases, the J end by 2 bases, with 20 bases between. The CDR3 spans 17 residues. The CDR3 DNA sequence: TGTGCCAGCAGCCTTCGGGATCAGGGGCCTCGACAAGAGACCCAGTACTTC. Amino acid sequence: CASSLRDQGPRQETQYF.

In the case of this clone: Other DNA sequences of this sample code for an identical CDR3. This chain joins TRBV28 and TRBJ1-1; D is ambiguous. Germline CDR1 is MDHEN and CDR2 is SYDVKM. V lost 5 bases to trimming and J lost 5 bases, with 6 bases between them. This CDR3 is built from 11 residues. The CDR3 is CASSVRTEAFF. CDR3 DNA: TGTGCCAGCAGTGTGAGGACTGAAGCTTTCTTT. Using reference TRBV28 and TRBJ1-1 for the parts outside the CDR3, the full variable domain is DVKVTQSSRYLVKRTGEKVFLECVQDMDHENMFWYRQDPGLGLRLIYFSYDVKMKEKGDIPEGYSVSREKKERFSLILESASTNQTSMYLCASSVRTEAFFGQGTRLTVV.

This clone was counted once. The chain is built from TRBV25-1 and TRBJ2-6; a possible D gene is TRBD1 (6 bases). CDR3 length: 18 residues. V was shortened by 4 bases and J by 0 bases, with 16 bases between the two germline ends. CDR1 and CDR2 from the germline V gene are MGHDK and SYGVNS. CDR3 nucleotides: TGTGCCAGCAGTGGGGGAACGGACAGAAACTCTGGGGCCAACGTCCTGACTTTC. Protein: CASSGGTDRNSGANVLTF.

The CDR3 DNA is TGTGCCAGCAGTGAACTGACAGGGGGCTACACCGGGGAGCTGTTTTTT. Protein sequence: CASSELTGGYTGELFF. The J gene is TRBJ2-2, the V gene TRBV25-1; 10 bases map to TRBD1. In germline, CDR1 is MGHDK, CDR2 SYGVNS. After removal of 2 bases from V and 3 bases from J, the junction contained 3 bases not matched to a gene. The CDR3 has 16 residues.

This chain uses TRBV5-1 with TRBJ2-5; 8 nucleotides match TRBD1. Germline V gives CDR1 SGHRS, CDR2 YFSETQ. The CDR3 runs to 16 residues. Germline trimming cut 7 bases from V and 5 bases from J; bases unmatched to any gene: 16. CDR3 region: CASGIRGTGRGETQYF. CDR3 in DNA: TGCGCCAGCGGCATAAGAGGGACAGGACGAGGGGAGACCCAGTACTTC.

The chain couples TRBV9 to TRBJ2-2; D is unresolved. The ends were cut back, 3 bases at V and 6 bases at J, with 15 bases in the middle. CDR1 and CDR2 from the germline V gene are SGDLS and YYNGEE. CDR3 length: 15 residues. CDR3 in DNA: TGTGCCAGCAGCGCTGGCTTCGTAGCAGCCGGGGAGCTGTTTTTT. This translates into CASSAGFVAAGELFF.

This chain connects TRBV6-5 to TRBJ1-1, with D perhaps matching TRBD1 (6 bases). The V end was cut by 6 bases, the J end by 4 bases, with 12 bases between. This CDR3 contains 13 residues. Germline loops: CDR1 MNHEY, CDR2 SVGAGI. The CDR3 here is CASSLQGPTEAFF. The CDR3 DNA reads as TGTGCCAGCAGCCTACAGGGACCCACTGAAGCTTTCTTT.

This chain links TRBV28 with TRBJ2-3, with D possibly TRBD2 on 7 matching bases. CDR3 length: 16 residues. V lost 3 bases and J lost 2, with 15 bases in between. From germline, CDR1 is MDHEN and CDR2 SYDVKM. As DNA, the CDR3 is TGTGCCAGCAGTTTGGGGAGGGGGGGGCTCACAGATACGCAGTATTTT. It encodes CASSLGRGGLTDTQYF.

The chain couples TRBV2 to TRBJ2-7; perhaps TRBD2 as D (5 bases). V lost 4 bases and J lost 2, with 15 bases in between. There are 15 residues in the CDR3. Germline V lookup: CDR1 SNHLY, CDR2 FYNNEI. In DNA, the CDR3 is TGTGCCAGCAGTGGGGAGCGGCACATTCCCTACGAGCAGTACTTC. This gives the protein CASSGERHIPYEQYF.

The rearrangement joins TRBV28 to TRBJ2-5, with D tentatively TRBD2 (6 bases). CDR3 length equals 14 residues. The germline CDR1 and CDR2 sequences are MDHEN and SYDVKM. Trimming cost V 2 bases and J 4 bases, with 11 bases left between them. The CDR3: CASSLTGVPETQYF. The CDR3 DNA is TGTGCCAGCAGTTTAACGGGAGTCCCAGAGACCCAGTACTTC.

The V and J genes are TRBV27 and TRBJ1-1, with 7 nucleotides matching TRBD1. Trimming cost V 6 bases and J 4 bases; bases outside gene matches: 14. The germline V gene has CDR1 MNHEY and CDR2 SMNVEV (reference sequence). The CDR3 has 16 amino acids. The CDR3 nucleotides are TGTGCCAGCAGGTTACAAGGGGGCGCCGGTATCACTGAAGCTTTCTTT. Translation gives CASRLQGGAGITEAFF.

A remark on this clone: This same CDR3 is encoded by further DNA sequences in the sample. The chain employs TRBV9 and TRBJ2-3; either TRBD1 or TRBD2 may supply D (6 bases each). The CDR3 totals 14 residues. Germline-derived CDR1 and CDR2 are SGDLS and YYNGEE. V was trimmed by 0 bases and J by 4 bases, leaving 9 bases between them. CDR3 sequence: CASSVVGGADTQYF. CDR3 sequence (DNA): TGTGCCAGCAGCGTAGTGGGGGGCGCAGATACGCAGTATTTT.

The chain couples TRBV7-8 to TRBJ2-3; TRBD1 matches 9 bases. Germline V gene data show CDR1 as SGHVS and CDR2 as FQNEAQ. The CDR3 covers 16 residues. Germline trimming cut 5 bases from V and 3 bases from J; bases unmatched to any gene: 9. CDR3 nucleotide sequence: TGTGCCAGCAGCGTCGACAGGGGGAGAATAACAGATACGCAGTATTTT. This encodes CASSVDRGRITDTQYF. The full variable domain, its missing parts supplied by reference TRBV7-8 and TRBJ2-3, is GAGVSQSPRYKVAKRGQDVALRCDPISGHVSLFWYQQALGQGPEFLTYFQNEAQLDKSGLPSDRFFAERPEGSVSTLKIQRTQQEDSAVYLCASSVDRGRITDTQYFGPGTRLTVL.

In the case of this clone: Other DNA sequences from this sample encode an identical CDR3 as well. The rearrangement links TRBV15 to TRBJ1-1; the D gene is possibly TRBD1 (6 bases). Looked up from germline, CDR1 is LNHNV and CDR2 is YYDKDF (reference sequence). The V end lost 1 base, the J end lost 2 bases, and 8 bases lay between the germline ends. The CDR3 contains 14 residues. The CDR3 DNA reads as TGTGCCACCAGCAGAGCCAGGGGAAACACTGAAGCTTTCTTT. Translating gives CATSRARGNTEAFF. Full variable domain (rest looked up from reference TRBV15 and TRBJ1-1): DAMVIQNPRYQVTQFGKPVTLSCSQTLNHNVMYWYQQKSSQAPKLLFHYYDKDFNNEADTPDNFQSRRPNTSFCFLDIRSPGLGDTAMYLCATSRARGNTEAFFGQGTRLTVV.

The CDR3 nucleotides read TGCGCCAGCAGCTTGGGGGACGGGGCCCGGGTCACCGGGGAGCTGTTTTTT. Protein sequence: CASSLGDGARVTGELFF. The chain couples TRBV5-1 to TRBJ2-2, with D possibly called TRBD1 or TRBD2 (5 bases each). CDR1 and CDR2 (germline): SGHRS, YFSETQ. The CDR3 has 17 amino acids. Between the trimmed V and J ends, which lost 0 bases and 4 bases, there was a span of 16 bases.